The subject of this entry is one TCR beta chain. What it binds is unknown. The PCR used 60 Vbeta and 13 Jbeta primers. Clones were sequenced by immunoSEQ multiplex PCR, and TCRdb holds only the in-frame ones, with some missing. Counted here are 200,000 to 250,000 clones, 85% to 90% occurring once; the ten biggest clones make up 1% to 1.5%. The CDR3 is 15 residues long. Germline V gene lookup returns CDR1 SGHAT and CDR2 FQNNGV. Trimming removed 4 bases from V and 2 bases from J, with 15 bases in between. These data come from a study of cytomegalovirus exposure and HLA in healthy donors. Study results and limitations: Under in vitro conditions, three CMV-associated chains were confirmed as specific for CMV antigens.

The TCR was taken from a human donor in good health. The rearrangement links TRBV11-2 to TRBJ2-7; D perhaps matches TRBD2 (5 bases). Sequencing was performed on PBMCs. CDR3 nucleotides: TGTGCCAGCAGCTCGCCGAAGCTAGCAGCCTACGAGCAGTACTTC. Translation gives CASSSPKLAAYEQYF.